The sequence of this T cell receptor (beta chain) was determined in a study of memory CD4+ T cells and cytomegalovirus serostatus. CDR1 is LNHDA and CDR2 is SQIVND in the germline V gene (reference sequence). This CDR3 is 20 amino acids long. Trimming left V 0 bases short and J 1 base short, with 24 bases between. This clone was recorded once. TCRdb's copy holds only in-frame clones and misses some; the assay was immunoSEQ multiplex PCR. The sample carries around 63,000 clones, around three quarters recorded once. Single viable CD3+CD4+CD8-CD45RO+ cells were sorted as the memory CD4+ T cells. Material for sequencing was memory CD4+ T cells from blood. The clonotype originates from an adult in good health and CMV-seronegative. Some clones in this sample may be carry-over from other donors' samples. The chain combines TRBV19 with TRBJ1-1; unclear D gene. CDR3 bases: TGTGCCAGTAGTATAGATCTTTCTTTTGTCCGATGGGGTAAGAACACTGAAGCTTTCTTT. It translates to CASSIDLSFVRWGKNTEAFF.